Each of the 32 T cell receptor beta chains below was sequenced from the same sample in a study of beta chain features in type 1 diabetes (dated by TCRdb to 2016 to 2018). Results and caveats for the whole study, not just this receptor: Type 1 diabetes patients showed a moderate but significant shortening of TCRB CDR3 length in all four CD4+ subsets.

Libraries were constructed by the immunoSEQ multiplex PCR assay. The entire isolated RNA was reverse transcribed using the High Capacity cDNA Reverse Transcription Kit, and thus expressed TCRB transcripts were sequenced. In TCRdb, the immuneACCESS table is reduced to in-frame sequences with V and J assigned. These tables do not hold every clone; where another copy was compared, an unresolved V gene accounts for under half, and the others remain unexplained. The sample data list 400,000 or so clones, and 9.6% of these were observed just once. In total, the top ten clones hold over 0.45% of the sample. Their target antigens are unknown. Sequenced input: central memory CD4+ T cells from blood. The receptors shown here come from a man younger than 45 with type 1 diabetes.

The chain has TRBV4-2 and TRBJ2-7; 8 bases agree with TRBD1. V lost 0 bases, J lost 6 bases, and 13 bases stayed unmatched. This CDR3 region has 17 residues. CDR1 is LGHNA and CDR2 is YNFKEQ in the germline V gene. CDR3 nucleotides: TGTGCCAGCAGCCAAGATGTGGGGACAGGACACTCCCGCGAGCAGTACTTC. As protein: CASSQDVGTGHSREQYF.

This clone occurred a few times. This chain uses TRBV4-1 with TRBJ2-7; D possibly matches TRBD1 or TRBD2 (5 bases each). Trimming shortened V by 2 bases and J by 3 bases, and 23 bases separated the two germline ends. This CDR3 is built from 18 residues. In germline, CDR1 is MGHRA, CDR2 YSYEKL. The CDR3 sequence is CASSQQDFIPGANYEQYF. CDR3 nucleotide sequence: TGCGCCAGCAGCCAACAGGACTTTATCCCCGGGGCCAACTACGAGCAGTACTTC.

The chain recombines TRBV5-1 with TRBJ1-4; tentatively, D is TRBD1 (5 bases). The CDR3 has 13 amino acids. Germline CDR1 is SGHRS and CDR2 is YFSETQ. Trimming cost V 2 bases and J 10 bases, with 12 bases left between them. The CDR3 loop is CASSFQGSGKLFF. The CDR3 DNA follows: TGCGCCAGCAGCTTCCAGGGATCGGGAAAACTGTTTTTT.

In its sample, this clone was seen a few times. V gene TRBV6-1 combines with J gene TRBJ2-1, with 9 bases that match TRBD2. The CDR3 contains 13 residues. CDR1 MNHNS and CDR2 SASEGT come from the germline V gene. After removal of 7 bases from V and 6 bases from J, the junction contained 4 bases not matched to a gene. This chain's CDR3 is CASTLRGGNEQFF. In nucleotides, the CDR3 is TGTGCCAGCACCCTGCGGGGGGGCAATGAGCAGTTCTTC.

This clone was seen a handful of times. This chain joins TRBV10-3 and TRBJ1-1, with D perhaps matching TRBD1 (5 bases). The CDR3 loop spans 12 amino acids. V was cut by 10 bases and J by 5 bases, with 14 bases left in between. CDR1 and CDR2 (germline): ENHRY, SYGVKD. The CDR3 region is CATATRGTEAFF. For the CDR3, the DNA is TGTGCCACCGCCACAAGGGGAACTGAAGCTTTCTTT.

This clone was observed a few times. The J gene is TRBJ1-2, the V gene TRBV7-9; D is unresolved. CDR3 length: 14 residues. The V gene's germline CDR1 is SEHNR and CDR2 FQNEAQ (reference sequence). Between the trimmed V and J ends, which lost 4 bases and 4 bases, there was a span of 13 bases. The CDR3 sequence: CASSSPGRAYGYTF. The DNA of the CDR3 is TGTGCCAGCAGCTCGCCAGGACGGGCCTATGGCTACACCTTC.

This clone was seen repeatedly, ten times or more. The chain carries TRBV15 and TRBJ2-7, with a tentative D call TRBD2 (6 bases). The CDR3 covers 18 residues. Looked up from germline, CDR1 is LNHNV and CDR2 is YYDKDF (reference sequence). The V and J ends lost 0 bases and 0 bases respectively, with 18 bases between them. CDR3 DNA: TGTGCCACCAGCAGAGATCGACTTGGACTACTCAGCTCCTACGAGCAGTACTTC. Translation gives CATSRDRLGLLSSYEQYF.

This clone showed up just a few times. The chain joins TRBV28 to TRBJ1-1, with TRBD1 matching 10 bases. Looked up from germline, CDR1 is MDHEN and CDR2 is SYDVKM. V gave up 6 bases and J gave up 1 base; unmatched junction bases: 8. This CDR3 contains 16 residues. This chain's CDR3 is CASSTTGGERNTEAFF. For the CDR3, the DNA is TGTGCCAGCAGCACGACAGGGGGCGAGAGGAACACTGAAGCTTTCTTT.

The sample holds a few counts of this clone. This chain uses TRBV20-1 with TRBJ1-1; D ambiguous. V was clipped by 5 bases and J by 6 bases, with 10 bases between them. The CDR3 consists of 11 residues. CDR1 and CDR2 from the germline V gene are DFQATT and SNEGSKA (reference sequence). The DNA of the CDR3 is TGCAGTGCTTCACCCGAACCTGAAGCTTTCTTT. Translating gives CSASPEPEAFF.

This clone was counted ten times or more. This chain uses TRBV4-1 with TRBJ1-4; D remains unclear. CDR3 length equals 15 residues. V was clipped by 1 base and J by 2 bases, with 8 bases between them. Germline V gives CDR1 MGHRA, CDR2 YSYEKL. This chain's CDR3 is CASSQVGSTNEKLFF. The DNA of the CDR3 is TGCGCCAGCAGCCAAGTTGGCAGTACTAATGAAAAACTGTTTTTT.

This clone has only a few counts. The chain couples TRBV29-1 to TRBJ1-1, with a weak D call TRBD1 (5 bases). V shed 4 bases and J shed 11 bases, with 8 bases lying between them. This CDR3 contains 9 residues. Germline CDR1 and CDR2: SQVTM and ANQGSEA. Written as DNA, the CDR3 is TGCAGCGTTGGGGGACGCGCTTTCTTT. As protein: CSVGGRAFF.

V and J are TRBV6-6 and TRBJ2-7; the match to TRBD1 covers 10 bases. V lost 6 bases, J lost 7 bases, and 6 bases stayed unmatched. This CDR3 contains 13 residues. The germline gives CDR1 MNHNY, CDR2 SVGAGI (reference sequence). The CDR3 loop reads CASRRQGADEQYF. The CDR3, as DNA: TGTGCCAGCAGAAGACAGGGGGCTGATGAGCAGTACTTC.

In this sample, this clone turned up a few times. The chain has TRBV9 and TRBJ2-7; 13 bases align to TRBD2. The CDR3 totals 15 residues. Germline CDR1 and CDR2: SGDLS and YYNGEE. V was clipped by 3 bases and J by 4 bases; unmatched bases: 4. This CDR3 reads CASSALAGGRYEQYF. DNA of the CDR3: TGTGCCAGCAGCGCACTAGCGGGGGGGAGGTACGAGCAGTACTTC.

This chain uses TRBV19 with TRBJ1-5; tentative D call: TRBD1 (5 bases). The ends were cut back, 4 bases at V and 5 bases at J, with 9 bases in the middle. CDR1 LNHDA and CDR2 SQIVND come from the germline V gene (reference sequence). This CDR3 region has 13 residues. The chain's CDR3 is CASSTQGDQPQHF. The DNA of the CDR3 is TGTGCCAGTAGTACCCAGGGAGATCAGCCCCAGCATTTT.

This chain links TRBV10-2 with TRBJ2-3, with 8 bases aligning to TRBD2. The CDR3 spans 14 residues. The germline V gene has CDR1 WSHSY and CDR2 SAAADI. V was pared by 6 bases and J by 1 base, with 3 bases of the junction left unmatched. The CDR3 loop reads CASRTTSGTDTQYF. Written as DNA, the CDR3 is TGCGCCAGCAGGACGACTAGCGGCACAGATACGCAGTATTTT.

This clone has more than one count but fewer than ten. This same CDR3 is encoded by further DNA sequences in the sample. The rearrangement links TRBV30 to TRBJ1-3; no clear D. The V gene lost 0 bases and the J gene lost 0 bases, with 3 bases spanning the gap. CDR1 is GTSNPN and CDR2 is SVGIG in the germline V gene (reference sequence). The CDR3 is 13 amino acids. This CDR3 is CAWSVGSGNTIYF. Here the CDR3 DNA reads TGTGCCTGGAGTGTGGGCTCTGGAAACACCATATATTTT.

This clone was detected ten times or more. This chain links TRBV11-2 with TRBJ2-7; 8 nucleotides align to TRBD1. The CDR3 covers 15 residues. Germline assignment: CDR1 SGHAT and CDR2 FQNNGV. V lost 2 bases, J lost 8 bases, and 11 bases stayed unmatched. CDR3 sequence: CASSLPFDRGSKQYF. The DNA of the CDR3 is TGTGCCAGCAGCTTACCTTTTGACAGGGGAAGCAAGCAGTACTTC.

The V call is TRBV7-2, the J call TRBJ2-7; tentatively, D is TRBD1 (5 bases). The V end lost 3 bases, the J end lost 0 bases, and 9 bases lay between the germline ends. Germline CDR1 SGHTA, CDR2 FQGNSA. CDR3 length: 14 amino acids. CDR3 amino acids: CASSFQGISYEQYF. The CDR3 DNA reads as TGTGCCAGCAGCTTTCAGGGAATCTCCTACGAGCAGTACTTC.

This clone has only a few counts. The rearrangement uses TRBV27 and TRBJ1-5; D gene unclear. Per the germline V gene, CDR1 is MNHEY and CDR2 is SMNVEV (reference sequence). The CDR3 extends over 14 amino acids. The V end was cut by 2 bases, the J end by 0 bases, with 5 bases between. The CDR3 here is CASSLKSSNQPQHF. The CDR3 region has the DNA TGTGCCAGCAGTTTAAAGAGTAGCAATCAGCCCCAGCATTTT.

This clone turned up a few times. This chain uses TRBV28 with TRBJ2-7; 9 bases are a match to TRBD2. V gave up 5 bases and J gave up 2 bases; unmatched junction bases: 4. CDR1 and CDR2 (germline): MDHEN, SYDVKM. This CDR3 region has 14 residues. CDR3 sequence (DNA): TGTGCCAGCAGTGGGGCGGGAGGGACCTACGAGCAGTACTTC. Translated: CASSGAGGTYEQYF. Together with reference TRBV28 and TRBJ2-7, the CDR3 gives the full variable domain: DVKVTQSSRYLVKRTGEKVFLECVQDMDHENMFWYRQDPGLGLRLIYFSYDVKMKEKGDIPEGYSVSREKKERFSLILESASTNQTSMYLCASSGAGGTYEQYFGPGTRLTVT.

In its sample, this clone was seen many times. An end of the junction differs from the germline gene, which may be a read error. The chain couples TRBV7-6 to TRBJ2-7; D is unresolved. Germline loops: CDR1 SGHVS, CDR2 FNYEAQ. The CDR3 sequence is 13 residues long. The CDR3 spells CASQAGPSSEQYF. DNA for the CDR3: TGTGCCAGCCAAGCCGGCCCCTCCTCCGAGCAGTACTTC.

This clone was detected ten times or more. The chain uses TRBV7-9 and TRBJ2-7; D perhaps matches TRBD2 (5 bases). There are 14 residues in the CDR3. The V gene's germline CDR1 is SEHNR and CDR2 FQNEAQ (reference sequence). V lost 1 base and J lost 4, with 11 bases in between. CDR3: CASSLVSRRYEQYF. In DNA form, the CDR3 reads TGTGCCAGCAGCTTAGTGAGCAGGAGGTACGAGCAGTACTTC.

V gene TRBV6-6 combines with J gene TRBJ1-5; 12 bases map to TRBD1. Germline V lookup: CDR1 MNHNY, CDR2 SVGAGI (reference sequence). This CDR3 has 16 amino acids. Trimming at V came to 2 bases and at J to 3 bases, leaving 2 bases not matched to a gene. This CDR3 is CASSYGTGGNNQPQHF. The CDR3 bases are TGTGCCAGCAGTTACGGGACAGGGGGCAACAATCAGCCCCAGCATTTT.

This clone was seen only a few times. In DNA form, the CDR3 reads TGTGCCAGCAGCTTAGTAGGACGGGCAGCCCAAGAGACCCAGTACTTC. Its protein product is CASSLVGRAAQETQYF. This sequence joins TRBV7-2 and TRBJ2-5; D not certain. CDR3 size: 16 residues. Trimming removed 1 base at V and 1 base at J, with 13 bases between. CDR1 is SGHTA and CDR2 is FQGNSA in the germline V gene.

This chain links TRBV7-9 with TRBJ1-1; TRBD1 might be the D (5 bases). The CDR3 has 15 amino acids. V shed 2 bases and J shed 8 bases, with 18 bases lying between them. Germline CDR1 reads SEHNR; CDR2 reads FQNEAQ (reference sequence). This CDR3 is CASSLRGREKGEAFF. CDR3 nucleotide sequence: TGTGCCAGCAGCTTACGAGGCAGGGAAAAGGGGGAAGCTTTCTTT.

A note on this clone: This CDR3 is also generated by other DNA sequences in the sample. The CDR3 here is CASSLGTNQETQYF. CDR3 coding DNA: TGTGCCAGCAGCTTAGGGACAAACCAAGAGACCCAGTACTTC. V usage is TRBV7-6 and J usage is TRBJ2-5; a possible D gene is TRBD1 (5 bases). The germline gives CDR1 SGHVS, CDR2 FNYEAQ. The CDR3 has 14 residues. The V end was cut by 1 base, the J end by 0 bases, with 6 bases between.

This clone was seen a handful of times. One end of the junction is discordant with germline, which a read error may explain. This chain joins TRBV15 and TRBJ2-7; possible D gene TRBD2, 5 bases. From germline, CDR1 is LNHNV and CDR2 YYDKDF (reference sequence). CDR3 length: 13 residues. The CDR3 reads CATSRDPPDSSDF. For the CDR3, the DNA is TGTGCCACCAGCAGAGACCCTCCGGACTCTTCCGACTTC.

CDR3 in DNA: TGTGCCGTCAATCTGGGACAGGGGGCTTCGCGAGAGACCCAGTACTTC. It encodes CAVNLGQGASRETQYF. This rearrangement joins TRBV7-8 to TRBJ2-5, with TRBD1 matching 12 bases. Losses at the gene ends were 11 bases for V and 4 bases for J; bases not matched to a gene: 14. CDR3 length equals 16 residues. Germline lookup yields CDR1 SGHVS and CDR2 FQNEAQ. Drawing the rest from reference TRBV7-8 and TRBJ2-5, the complete variable domain is GAGVSQSPRYKVAKRGQDVALRCDPISGHVSLFWYQQALGQGPEFLTYFQNEAQLDKSGLPSDRFFAERPEGSVSTLKIQRTQQEDSAVYLCAVNLGQGASRETQYFGPGTRLLVL.

The gene calls are TRBV10-1 and TRBJ1-1, with a tentative D call TRBD1 (5 bases). The germline V gene has CDR1 WNHNN and CDR2 SYGVQD (reference sequence). The length of the CDR3 is 14 residues. V shed 2 bases and J shed 4 bases, with 11 bases lying between them. For the CDR3, the DNA is TGCGCCAGCAGTGAGGCAGGGAGGGTCACTGAAGCTTTCTTT. Translating gives CASSEAGRVTEAFF.

This clone was picked up many times. The chain joins TRBV19 to TRBJ2-6; D may be TRBD2 (5 bases). V shed 7 bases and J shed 4 bases, with 14 bases lying between them. The CDR3 consists of 15 residues. CDR1 is LNHDA, CDR2 SQIVND, per germline (reference sequence). The CDR3 DNA reads TGTGCCAGTAATTACTGGACTGCAGGGGCCAACGTCCTGACTTTC. It translates to CASNYWTAGANVLTF.

The V call is TRBV9, the J call TRBJ1-1; TRBD1 aligns across 7 bases. CDR3 length: 13 amino acids. Trimming at V came to 5 bases and at J to 4 bases, leaving 5 bases not matched to a gene. Germline CDR1 is SGDLS and CDR2 is YYNGEE. Here the CDR3 DNA reads TGTGCCAGCAGTCGACAGGGAGCCACTGAAGCTTTCTTT. This gives the protein CASSRQGATEAFF.

The chain links TRBV6-6 to TRBJ2-2; 8 nucleotides align to TRBD2. V lost 7 bases, J lost 1 base, and 8 bases stayed unmatched. Germline V gives CDR1 MNHNY, CDR2 SVGAGI (reference sequence). CDR3 length: 16 residues. This CDR3 reads CASNSLAGWNTGELFF. CDR3 DNA: TGTGCCAGCAATTCCCTAGCGGGTTGGAACACCGGGGAGCTGTTTTTT.